Reported below is one T cell receptor (beta chain). What this receptor recognizes is not known. Within one base of it there is no much larger clone, and no base qualities were kept. The CDR3 has 14 amino acids, counting the end cysteine and phenylalanine. The DNA shown is the 42-base CDR3, in frame from base 1. This sample was taken from a study of cytomegalovirus exposure and HLA in healthy donors (dated by TCRdb to between 2016 and 2019). Broadly, across the study: An earlier analysis of approximately 640 of the donors reported 250 to 300 Gb of sequence data and 100 million to 140 million unique TCR beta sequences from about 200 million T cells. An early release covering about 600 HLA-typed donors comprised approximately 290 gigabases of sequencing data and 85 million to 100 million unique TCR sequences. Of the roughly 430 genotyped donors, approximately 83% fell in the genetic ancestry cluster associated with self-reported Caucasian donors. The aim of the study was to test whether cataloging public T cell receptors could identify signatures of past pathogen exposure. The study used immunosequencing to profile the T cell repertoires of around 600 subjects and linked those repertoires to cytomegalovirus serostatus. A separate validation cohort of over 95 different subjects was used in addition to the approximately 700-subject first cohort. To predict cytomegalovirus infection status, the study combined high-throughput TCR immunosequencing, statistical association of individual TCRs with disease status, and machine learning. A later analysis re-analyzed previously published TCR beta repertoires from roughly 690 donors and added high-resolution HLA genotyping to study TCR occurrence patterns. Rather than using new phenotypic data, the later analysis identified candidate immune exposures from TCR beta sequences and from how often those sequences occurred across donors. An earlier analysis of approximately 580 of the donors used high-throughput TCR beta sequencing to judge whether each TCR beta V gene segment behaved as functional or pseudogenic. Donor age, sex, ethnicity and CMV serostatus were collected together with the repertoire data. Genome-wide SNP genotypes for about 60% of the 666 donors were used in a later genetic analysis, which treated that subset as a discovery cohort. Every repertoire in the discovery cohort had been generated on one and the same sequencing platform. HLA typing included class I and class II loci at four-digit resolution. The number of typed donors differed by locus: 629-630 for A, B, C, DRB1 and DQB1; some 500 for DQA1; 606 for DPA1; and approximately 450 for DPB1. Four to six DR-DQ haplotypes were handled as single units for association and clustering, since linkage in the cohort was strong. On average, roughly 250,000 unique TCR beta nucleotide sequences were sequenced per donor among 398 genotyped donors of the cohort, with about 17% of those sequences being non-productive.

The method was the immunoSEQ multiplex PCR assay. For the multiplex PCR, a mixture combining 60 forward primers for TCR Vbeta segments and 13 reverse primers for TCR Jbeta segments was used. The CDR3 region of rearranged TCR beta genes was amplified from genomic DNA with a multiplex PCR assay. The amplified TCR beta libraries were sequenced on the Illumina HiSeq System as 87-base-pair reads. As for the original processing: A later analysis counted about 80 million unique TCR beta chains across the 650 to 700 repertoires, and some 11 million of these chains were shared by at least two donors. Raw reads were error-corrected and collapsed into unique sequences with a nearest-neighbor algorithm that merged closely related sequences to remove PCR and sequencing errors. CDR3 sequences were aligned to IMGT reference sequences to assign V, D and J gene segments. For a sequence to be retained, a match of at least six nucleotides was required to both a V gene segment and a J gene segment. Rearrangements were classified as productive when the CDR3 lacked stop codons and remained in frame with V and J, and all other rearrangements were classified as non-productive. CDR3 was defined by IMGT convention, running from the second conserved V-encoded cysteine to the conserved J-encoded phenylalanine. The earlier analysis of approximately 590 of the donors excluded any sequence lacking an unambiguous match to a single V gene segment. In an earlier analysis of 587 of the donors, V segments were called functional above 56.7% productive rearrangements and were called segregating when the between-donor standard deviation exceeded 5%. A statistical classification framework was built for diagnosing cytomegalovirus status from the catalog of TCR beta chain sequences. In a later analysis, V and J genes were assigned by comparing TCR nucleotide sequences against IMGT/GENE-DB human TR gene sequences. In a later analysis, CDR3 sequences and most-parsimonious VDJ recombination scenarios were assigned using the TCRdist pipeline. In a later analysis, each TCR beta chain was defined by its CDR3 amino acid sequence together with its V-gene family, and reads without a unique V-gene family were excluded. In a later analysis, some 600 highly shared, low-generation-probability nucleotide sequences were removed to address suspected cross-contamination and a sequencing artifact. In a later analysis, a clonal expansion index for each public chain was calculated from normalized within-repertoire ranks of inferred template counts. In a later analysis, generation probabilities were computed with a VDJ recombination model fitted to out-of-frame rearrangements, and the resulting probabilities were checked against IGoR. In a later analysis, TCR-TCR, TCR-HLA and TCR-CMV co-occurrence was scored with hypergeometric tests, and a repertoire-size bias correction was applied to TCR pairs. A later analysis estimated false discovery rates by permuting HLA or CMV assignments 20 times. In a later analysis, co-occurring TCRs were grouped with DBSCAN, and TCRdist sequence similarity was added when clustering was performed within HLA-allele-positive subsets. Repertoires with fewer than 30,000 or more than 120,000 public chains were left out of co-occurrence clustering, as were five repertoires with anomalous nucleotide sharing. TCRdb provides this immuneACCESS table in a form limited to in-frame rearrangements. Some clones are lacking; in checked studies, under half of them reflect an unresolved V gene, and why the rest are absent is not known. V and J calls and clone size are copied from that table; D and trimming were computed from the DNA. In all, the sample holds 90,000 to 150,000 clones, and 15% of those were seen once. The ten largest account for roughly 2% of the sample.

Broader findings and caveats from the paper: A further reported finding was that TCR beta sequences accurately predicted the HLA-A and HLA-B alleles for most subjects in the first cohort. This cohort had only TCR beta chains sequenced, and the lack of alpha or paired-chain data limited which features could be detected. Some 15 rarely observed V segments, including chromosome 9 orphons, were excluded from the earlier analysis of approximately 500 of the donors because counts were too low. Because HLA typing was unavailable for some donors at each locus, only the typed subset was used in association tests. Assigning TCR associations to individual alleles was difficult when HLA alleles, especially DR and DQ, strongly co-occurred. A later analysis found that TCR association rates varied across HLA loci, with DRB1 alleles showing the most associated TCRs and HLA-C alleles the fewest. Immune exposure information for the cohort was limited to CMV serostatus. Specific HLA alleles were associated with 15,000 to 20,000 TCR beta sequences at a false discovery rate of 0.05 in a later analysis. A cluster of highly shared sequence variants was judged likely to be a technical artifact of the sequencing pipeline. Linkage disequilibrium might explain the correlated functional status among segregating V segments, but an unknown experimental factor could not be excluded. Cytomegalovirus status was reported to be diagnosed by the classifier with high specificity and sensitivity in both the original and validation cohorts. In vitro tests confirmed that three of the cytomegalovirus-associated TCR beta chains recognize cytomegalovirus antigens. Most CMV-associated TCR beta chains appeared to be HLA-restricted in a later analysis, and the HLA associations seemed to be driven largely by CMV exposure. Most TCR sequences were observed very rarely across donors, whereas some public TCRs were present in many individuals. An association between a missense DCLRE1C variant and V-gene and J-gene trimming of TCR beta chains was found in a later genetic analysis and replicated in an independent cohort. The study listed approximately 150 TCR beta chains as associated with cytomegalovirus. A later genetic analysis reported fewer N-insertions in productive TCRs among donors in an Asian-associated ancestry cluster than the approximately 700-donor mean. A later analysis reported that several top co-occurrence clusters appeared linked to parvovirus B19, influenza, CMV and Epstein-Barr virus. In an earlier analysis of around 500 of the donors, most TCR beta V segments appeared in productive rearrangements about 90% or about 30% of the time, broadly matching IMGT annotations. Roughly uniform sequencing depth across donors was assumed in presence/absence analyses, although this assumption may not hold. The authors suggested that the approach could potentially be extended to other disease states and immunological phenotypes. Some IMGT-functional V segments, including TRBV6-2 and TRBV6-3, could not be distinguished by the 87-base-pair reads and were therefore excluded. A later analysis found that HLA-associated TCR beta chains were more clonally expanded and had lower generation probabilities than equally common non-associated chains.

The cohort was made up of approximately 670 healthy bone marrow donors. At the time of sampling, every cohort member was nominally healthy, though immune exposures that went unrecorded were likely present. The donor tested CMV seronegative, placing the donor among the 350 to 400 seronegative members of the cohort. A peripheral blood sample was provided by each donor, and peripheral blood mononuclear cells were used for TCR beta sequencing. Genomic DNA extraction from the blood cell samples was performed with the Qiagen DNeasy Blood Extraction Kit. The V and J genes are TRBV21-1 and TRBJ1-2; TRBD1 is the table's D call and was not checked against the DNA. TRBV21-1 is noted as a pseudogene. The sample comprised PBMCs. The sequence derives from a woman aged 18-29 years in good health and CMV-seronegative. The CDR3 reads as follows: CASSKGTGNYGYTF. Here is the DNA: TGTGCCAGCAGCAAAGGGACAGGGAACTATGGCTACACCTTC.